This paragraph covers one TCR beta chain sequence. Its target is unknown. Expressed TCRB transcripts got sequenced, as all isolated RNA was reverse transcribed. Sequencing was performed with immunoSEQ multiplex PCR; in TCRdb, only in-frame clones are kept and a portion is missing. The sample holds around 44,000 clones; 51% are singletons and the top ten take more than 2%. The data were taken from a study of beta chain features in type 1 diabetes. Points from the study as a whole: All four CD4+ subsets of Type 1 diabetes patients contained TCRB CDR3s that were moderately but significantly shorter.

Trimming removed 0 bases from V and 7 bases from J, with 14 bases in between. Germline CDR1 reads SGHKS; CDR2 reads YYEKEE (reference sequence). There are 15 residues in the CDR3. This TCR came from a woman younger than 30 in good health. The V gene is TRBV5-5, the J gene TRBJ1-5, with D possibly TRBD1 on 5 matching bases. The sequenced sample consisted of Tregs from blood. Here the CDR3 DNA reads TGTGCCAGCAGCTTGGGGGCCAGGGAAAGGCAGCCCCAGCATTTT. This encodes CASSLGARERQPQHF. The whole variable domain, remainder taken from reference TRBV5-5 and TRBJ1-5, is DAGVTQSPTHLIKTRGQQVTLRCSPISGHKSVSWYQQVLGQGPQFIFQYYEKEERGRGNFPDRFSARQFPNYSSELNVNALLLGDSALYLCASSLGARERQPQHFGDGTRLSIL.